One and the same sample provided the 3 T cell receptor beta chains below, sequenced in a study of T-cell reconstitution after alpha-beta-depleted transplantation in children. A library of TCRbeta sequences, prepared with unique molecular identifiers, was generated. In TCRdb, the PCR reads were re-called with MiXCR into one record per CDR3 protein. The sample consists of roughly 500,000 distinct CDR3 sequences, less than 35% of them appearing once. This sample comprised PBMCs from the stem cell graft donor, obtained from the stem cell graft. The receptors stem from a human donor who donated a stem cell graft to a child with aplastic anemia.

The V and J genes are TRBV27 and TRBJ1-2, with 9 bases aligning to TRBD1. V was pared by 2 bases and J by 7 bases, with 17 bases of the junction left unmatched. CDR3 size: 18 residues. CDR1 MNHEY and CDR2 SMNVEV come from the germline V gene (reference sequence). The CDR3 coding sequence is TGTGCCAGCAGTTTAGTATTCCATCGGGACAGGGTGGTTGGTGGCTACACCTTC. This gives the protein CASSLVFHRDRVVGGYTF.

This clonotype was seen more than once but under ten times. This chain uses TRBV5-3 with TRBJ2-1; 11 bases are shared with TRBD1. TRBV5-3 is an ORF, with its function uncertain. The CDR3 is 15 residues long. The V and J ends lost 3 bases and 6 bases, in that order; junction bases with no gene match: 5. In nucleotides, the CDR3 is TGTGCCAGAAGCTGGACAGGGGGCGTCGGCAATGAGCAGTTCTTC. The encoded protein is CARSWTGGVGNEQFF.

CDR3 sequence: CASSLGGPGPPRDTQYF. The CDR3 DNA reads TGTGCCAGCAGTTTAGGGGGGCCAGGGCCACCCCGGGATACGCAGTATTTT. The gene calls are TRBV27 and TRBJ2-3; D assignment may be TRBD1 or TRBD2 (6 bases each). The germline V gene has CDR1 MNHEY and CDR2 SMNVEV (reference sequence). This CDR3 spans 17 amino acids. V was pared by 2 bases and J by 6 bases, with 21 bases between.